These 31 T cell receptor beta chains originate from one sample sequenced in a study of T cell repertoires in cytomegalovirus infection. A single record per CDR3 protein comes from TCRdb applying MiXCR to the reads. In the table there are about 740,000 distinct CDR3 sequences, 35% to 45% of which are singletons. Sequencing was done on a sample of PBMCs. These TCRs come from a human donor in good health (CMV status not recorded). Some clones in this sample may be carry-over from other donors' samples.

The chain joins TRBV28 to TRBJ2-1, with D unresolved. CDR3 size: 15 residues. CDR1 MDHEN and CDR2 SYDVKM come from the germline V gene. V was trimmed by 4 bases and J by 4 bases, leaving 14 bases between them. Written as DNA, the CDR3 is TGTGCCAGCAGTTCCTACCTCCCAGGATACAATGAGCAGTTCTTC. Residues: CASSSYLPGYNEQFF.

A remark on this clonotype: Given the absence of the conserved phenylalanine or tryptophan at the CDR3 end, a read error is likely. This chain links TRBV19 with TRBJ2-2; 7 nucleotides match TRBD1. V lost 7 bases and J lost 5; bases outside the gene matches: 10. Germline V gives CDR1 LNHDA, CDR2 SQIVND (reference sequence). The CDR3 has 15 amino acids. CDR3 sequence (DNA): TGTGCCAGTACCCTTTACAGGGGCCCGACCGGGGAGCTGTTTTTG. Its translation: CASTLYRGPTGELFL.

This clonotype was counted ten times or more. The rearrangement joins TRBV7-2 to TRBJ1-5; TRBD1 is a possible D gene (5 bases). V lost 3 bases and J lost 6, with 15 bases in between. Germline-derived CDR1 and CDR2 are SGHTA and FQGNSA. This CDR3 has 15 residues. The CDR3 DNA is TGTGCCAGCAGCTTGACAGACTCGCGAGGTCAGCCCCAGCATTTT. The encoded protein is CASSLTDSRGQPQHF.

The chain links TRBV5-6 to TRBJ2-5; 8 nucleotides align to TRBD1. Germline V gives CDR1 SGHDT, CDR2 YYEEEE. With V trimmed by 2 bases and J by 4 bases, 7 bases remained unmatched. The CDR3 runs to 15 residues. Written as DNA, the CDR3 is TGTGCCAGCAGCTTAACAGGGGGGCCTGCAGAGACCCAGTACTTC. It is translated as CASSLTGGPAETQYF. Based on the CDR3 plus reference TRBV5-6 and TRBJ2-5, the full variable domain is DAGVTQSPTHLIKTRGQQVTLRCSPKSGHDTVSWYQQALGQGPQFIFQYYEEEERQRGNFPDRFSGHQFPNYSSELNVNALLLGDSALYLCASSLTGGPAETQYFGPGTRLLVL.

J is TRBJ1-1 and V is TRBV7-8; the D gene is possibly TRBD1 (6 bases). CDR1 is SGHVS and CDR2 is FQNEAQ in the germline V gene. This CDR3 comprises 16 residues. The V end lost 0 bases, the J end lost 0 bases, and 11 bases lay between the germline ends. CDR3 loop: CASSLAGGLMNTEAFF. CDR3 in DNA: TGTGCCAGCAGCTTAGCGGGGGGCTTAATGAACACTGAAGCTTTCTTT.

This chain uses TRBV5-1 with TRBJ2-7; no clear D gene. Between the trimmed V and J ends, which lost 4 bases and 0 bases, there was a span of 14 bases. The CDR3 sequence is 15 residues long. The germline V gene encodes CDR1 SGHRS and CDR2 YFSETQ. CDR3 region: CASSEGRTSSYEQYF. The DNA of the CDR3 is TGCGCCAGCAGCGAAGGCCGGACGAGCTCCTACGAGCAGTACTTC.

As for this clonotype: The junction departs from germline at one end; a sequencing error may be responsible. The chain uses TRBV11-2 and TRBJ2-5, with 12 bases lining up with TRBD2. The germline V gene has CDR1 SGHAT and CDR2 FQNNGV. The CDR3 spans 16 residues. In DNA, the CDR3 is TGTGCCAGCAGCCCCCGACTAGCGGGAGTGCTAGATACCCCGTCCTTC. It yields the protein CASSPRLAGVLDTPSF.

The chain links TRBV6-5 to TRBJ1-5, with 7 bases aligning to TRBD1. Germline values: CDR1 MNHEY, CDR2 SVGAGI. With V trimmed by 6 bases and J by 8 bases, 10 bases remained unmatched. The CDR3 length is 14 residues. The CDR3: CASRDIQGLKPQHF. The CDR3 bases are TGTGCCAGCAGAGATATACAGGGGTTAAAGCCCCAGCATTTT.

Many counts were recorded for this clonotype. The CDR3, as DNA: TGTGCCAGCAGCCCTACGACCGGGGAGCTGTTTTTT. The encoded protein is CASSPTTGELFF. The chain employs TRBV6-6 and TRBJ2-2; D not resolved. Trimming left V 6 bases short and J 5 bases short, with 7 bases between. CDR3 length: 12 residues. Germline CDR1 is MNHNY and CDR2 is SVGAGI (reference sequence).

The chain carries TRBV15 and TRBJ2-2; D not certain. Germline V gene lookup returns CDR1 LNHNV and CDR2 YYDKDF (reference sequence). The germline V and J ends were trimmed by 0 bases and 4 bases, with 0 bases remaining between them. The CDR3 is 12 residues long. CDR3 bases: TGTGCCACCAGCAGAGACACCGGGGAGCTGTTTTTT. It translates to CATSRDTGELFF.

CDR3 residues: CASSVRDALSNEQFF. The CDR3 DNA follows: TGTGCCAGCAGTGTGCGAGATGCACTAAGCAATGAGCAGTTCTTC. The gene calls are TRBV2 and TRBJ2-1; no clear D. This CDR3 region has 15 residues. Germline lookup yields CDR1 SNHLY and CDR2 FYNNEI. V was shortened by 4 bases and J by 6 bases, with 16 bases between the two germline ends. Looking up the rest from reference TRBV2 and TRBJ2-1 gives the full variable domain: EPEVTQTPSHQVTQMGQEVILRCVPISNHLYFYWYRQILGQKVEFLVSFYNNEISEKSEIFDDQFSVERPDGSNFTLKIRSTKLEDSAMYFCASSVRDALSNEQFFGPGTRLTVL.

This clonotype appeared once. The chain carries TRBV18 and TRBJ1-5, with D maybe TRBD1 (5 bases). The CDR3 totals 15 residues. Trimming removed 6 bases at V and 5 bases at J, with 17 bases between. CDR1 and CDR2 from the germline V gene are KGHSH and LQKENI. CDR3 loop: CASSPAGGGYQPQHF. The CDR3 coding sequence is TGTGCCAGCTCCCCTGCGGGGGGTGGGTATCAGCCCCAGCATTTT.

This clonotype was seen a few times. The chain links TRBV28 to TRBJ2-3; 7 bases are a match to TRBD2. V lost 7 bases, J lost 5 bases, and 3 bases stayed unmatched. The CDR3 runs to 12 residues. CDR1 is MDHEN, CDR2 SYDVKM, per germline. This CDR3 reads CASKSGIDTQYF. Here the CDR3 DNA reads TGTGCCAGCAAGAGCGGGATAGATACGCAGTATTTT.

This clonotype was seen a few times. The chain links TRBV14 to TRBJ1-2; D ambiguous. Trimming stripped 6 bases from V and 3 bases from J, with 11 bases between. This CDR3 is 13 amino acids long. Germline loops: CDR1 SGHDN, CDR2 FVKESK. The CDR3 protein is CASSLRDYYGYTF. Written as DNA, the CDR3 is TGTGCCAGCAGTCTCCGGGATTACTATGGCTACACCTTC.

The genes are TRBV10-3 and TRBJ1-5; 7 nucleotides line up with TRBD1. There are 15 residues in the CDR3. Germline V gene sequence: CDR1 ENHRY, CDR2 SYGVKD. The ends lost 3 bases at V and 1 base at J; junction bases unmatched: 3. CDR3 nucleotides: TGTGCCATCAGTGAAGACAGGGCAAGCAATCAGCCCCAGCATTTT. Encoded protein: CAISEDRASNQPQHF.

V and J are TRBV7-4 and TRBJ1-6; 9 bases align to TRBD1. The J segment lost 7 bases and the V segment lost 10 bases, leaving 14 bases of the junction unmatched. Germline assignment: CDR1 SGHVT and CDR2 SQSDAQ. The CDR3 is 16 amino acids. The CDR3 sequence: CAIRDTGQGLNSPLHF. The CDR3 nucleotides are TGTGCCATTCGAGACACGGGACAGGGATTGAATTCACCCCTCCACTTT. Full variable domain (missing parts from reference TRBV7-4 and TRBJ1-6): GAGVSQSPRYKVAKRGRDVALRCDSISGHVTLYWYRQTLGQGSEVLTYSQSDAQRDKSGRPSGRFSAERPERSVSTLKIQRTEQGDSAVYLCAIRDTGQGLNSPLHFGNGTRLTVT.

The genes are TRBV20-1 and TRBJ1-1, with D maybe TRBD1 (5 bases). CDR1 and CDR2 (germline): DFQATT, SNEGSKA (reference sequence). V lost 3 bases and J lost 5, with 10 bases in between. This CDR3 comprises 12 residues. The DNA of the CDR3 is TGCAGTGCTAGTTGGGGGAGGACTGAAGCTTTCTTT. This encodes CSASWGRTEAFF.

With respect to this clonotype: A much larger clone sits a single nucleotide away, making a read error possible. The V gene is TRBV6-8, the J gene TRBJ2-7, with unresolved D. Germline lookup yields CDR1 MNHGY and CDR2 SAAAGT. This CDR3 has 15 amino acids. Trimming pared 9 bases from V and 0 bases from J, leaving 18 bases between. CDR3 in amino acids: CARSRRLGSSYEQYF. The CDR3 coding sequence is TGTGCCAGAAGTCGAAGGTTGGGAAGCTCCTACGAGCAGTACTTC.

This clonotype was detected a few times. The chain links TRBV6-5 to TRBJ2-6; no reliable D call. V lost 4 bases and J lost 0, with 13 bases in between. There are 17 residues in the CDR3. Germline-derived CDR1 and CDR2 are MNHEY and SVGAGI. CDR3: CASSSVSILSGANVLTF. The DNA for the CDR3 is TGTGCCAGCAGTTCTGTCAGCATCCTCTCTGGGGCCAACGTCCTGACTTTC.

This clonotype was picked up many times. The chain has TRBV19 and TRBJ1-1; D might be TRBD1 (5 bases). The CDR3 runs 13 residues. Germline CDR1 LNHDA, CDR2 SQIVND (reference sequence). V shed 7 bases and J shed 5 bases, with 14 bases lying between them. The CDR3 sequence is CASTLGVRTEAFF. CDR3 in DNA: TGTGCCAGTACCCTGGGGGTTCGAACTGAAGCTTTCTTT.

The chain is built from TRBV28 and TRBJ2-7; 7 nucleotides line up with TRBD2. The V and J ends lost 5 bases and 8 bases, in that order; junction bases with no gene match: 6. The CDR3 has 12 residues. The germline gives CDR1 MDHEN, CDR2 SYDVKM. CDR3 sequence reads: CASSRGREQQYF. The CDR3 bases are TGTGCCAGCAGTCGGGGGAGGGAGCAGCAGTACTTC.

This sequence joins TRBV20-1 and TRBJ2-7; TRBD1 might be the D (7 bases). V was pared by 5 bases and J by 6 bases, with 23 bases between. In germline, CDR1 is DFQATT, CDR2 SNEGSKA (reference sequence). The CDR3 length is 15 residues. The CDR3 nucleotides are TGCAGTGCTTTGCCCCCGGGACAGCGGGTTCGCGAGCAGTACTTC. Protein product: CSALPPGQRVREQYF.

This chain connects TRBV3-1 to TRBJ2-1, with 15 bases matching TRBD2. The length of the CDR3 is 19 residues. V dropped 3 bases and J dropped 6; count of bases not matched to a gene: 12. Germline CDR1 reads LGHDT; CDR2 reads YNNKEL (reference sequence). Here the CDR3 reads CASSQGSGLAGGMGNEQFF. The CDR3 DNA sequence: TGTGCCAGCAGCCAGGGATCGGGACTAGCGGGAGGAATGGGCAATGAGCAGTTCTTC.

The rearrangement joins TRBV4-1 to TRBJ1-6; 7 nucleotides line up with TRBD1. CDR1 and CDR2 from the germline V gene are MGHRA and YSYEKL. The length of the CDR3 is 16 residues. After removal of 6 bases from V and 4 bases from J, the junction contained 9 bases not matched to a gene. The chain's CDR3 is CASRPTGDLYNSPLHF. Here the CDR3 DNA reads TGCGCCAGCAGACCAACAGGGGATCTTTATAATTCACCCCTCCACTTT.

V is TRBV28 and J is TRBJ2-2; tentatively, D is TRBD1 or TRBD2 (5 bases each). The CDR3 covers 16 residues. Germline CDR1 and CDR2: MDHEN and SYDVKM. Trimming removed 10 bases from V and 0 bases from J, with 18 bases in between. CDR3 sequence reads: CAISRDDSSNTGELFF. The CDR3 bases are TGTGCCATCTCCCGGGACGACTCTTCGAACACCGGGGAGCTGTTTTTT.

The rearrangement uses TRBV7-6 and TRBJ2-7; D not certain. V was pared by 1 base and J by 1 base, with 8 bases between. Germline V gene data show CDR1 as SGHVS and CDR2 as FNYEAQ. This CDR3 region has 14 residues. The chain's CDR3 is CASSLDVASYEQYF. The DNA of the CDR3 is TGTGCCAGCAGCTTAGATGTGGCTTCCTACGAGCAGTACTTC.

This clonotype was counted only a few times. The J gene is TRBJ1-3, the V gene TRBV4-2; D is unclear. Trimming removed 5 bases from V and 0 bases from J, with 8 bases in between. From germline, CDR1 is LGHNA and CDR2 YNFKEQ. This CDR3 contains 14 residues. The CDR3 loop reads CASSDRDSGNTIYF. In DNA form, the CDR3 reads TGTGCCAGCAGCGACCGAGACTCTGGAAACACCATATATTTT.

The chain combines TRBV14 with TRBJ2-1, with TRBD2 identical over 13 bases. This CDR3 region has 15 residues. Per the germline V gene, CDR1 is SGHDN and CDR2 is FVKESK. J was trimmed by 7 bases and V by 6 bases; bases with no gene match: 6. For the CDR3, the DNA is TGTGCCAGCAGAGACCGGACTAGCGGGAGAAATGAGCAGTTCTTC. Translating gives CASRDRTSGRNEQFF. The full variable domain, rest sourced from reference TRBV14 and TRBJ2-1, is EAGVTQFPSHSVIEKGQTVTLRCDPISGHDNLYWYRRVMGKEIKFLLHFVKESKQDESGMPNNRFLAERTGGTYSTLKVQPAELEDSGVYFCASRDRTSGRNEQFFGPGTRLTVL.

The chain combines TRBV7-9 with TRBJ2-1; TRBD1 matches at 9 bases. The germline V gene encodes CDR1 SEHNR and CDR2 FQNEAQ (reference sequence). V lost 3 bases and J lost 7; bases outside the gene matches: 7. This CDR3 comprises 15 residues. CDR3 sequence (DNA): TGTGCCAGCAGCTTTTTCCGGGACAGGGATAATGAGCAGTTCTTC. Its translation is CASSFFRDRDNEQFF.

Note on this clonotype: Lacking the conserved final phenylalanine or tryptophan, this CDR3 likely reflects a read error. This chain links TRBV5-3 with TRBJ2-6; D remains ambiguous. TRBV5-3 belongs to the ORF category, with a function that is uncertain. The CDR3 is made up of 18 amino acids. The CDR3 protein is CASSSGSALSSGANVLTV. The CDR3 DNA reads TGTGCCAGCAGCTCCGGTTCAGCCTTAAGCTCTGGGGCCAACGTCCTGACTGTC.

The chain couples TRBV7-6 to TRBJ2-7; D possibly uses TRBD1 or TRBD2 (6 bases each). The germline V gene has CDR1 SGHVS and CDR2 FNYEAQ. There are 15 residues in the CDR3. The ends were cut back, 1 base at V and 7 bases at J, with 17 bases in the middle. The CDR3 sequence is CASSLDPGAMGEQYF. CDR3 DNA: TGTGCCAGCAGCTTAGATCCGGGGGCGATGGGAGAGCAGTACTTC.